This T cell receptor (beta chain) came from a study of kidney transplant recipient with SARS-CoV-2 infection listed by TCRdb under 2021. The time point label here, explained by the study, means: pre-pandemic baseline sample and day 111 after first positive SARS-CoV-2 test. Sequenced on an Illumina MiSeq. Profiling of the peripheral T cell repertoire targeted human TCRbeta genes. The paper's data handling went like this. Beta-binomial modelling was applied to test for differential clonotype abundance so that variability over time was accounted for. Clonotypes that had expanded were screened against the ImmuneCODE reference database of SARS-CoV-2-associated TCRs and mapped onto regions of the viral genome. Additional repertoire analyses were carried out for TRBV gene usage, CDR3 length, CDR3 amino acid overlap between time points, clonotype abundance distributions and Jaccard similarity. Clones were called with MiXCR by TCRdb after fastp trimmed the public reads at Q25, and only in-frame beta chains were retained. Merged by CDR3 protein, the rows form single entries marked with the most common genes and DNA. The V and J calls come from TCRdb's annotation, not from the publication. Counted in this sample were about 240,000 distinct CDR3 sequences; 25% to 30% of them appeared once. The top ten clonotypes cover roughly 7.3% of the sample.

With respect to this clonotype: The antigen it binds to is not known. Compared with germline, one end of the junction differs, possibly owing to a read error.

As encoded in the germline V gene (reference sequence), CDR1 is GTSNPN while CDR2 is SVGIG. The CDR3, cysteine through phenylalanine, is 16 amino acids long. Kept here is only the CDR3 DNA, which spans 48 bases and is read in frame from base 1. The sample in question was a blood sample, obtained at baseline and around day 120 from a kidney transplant recipient. This clonotype was obtained from a male patient between 25 and 39 years old who had COVID-19 and was a kidney transplant recipient. It is possible that, after a transplant, some T cells come from the graft donor. The rearranged chain carries TRBV30 and TRBJ2-3, with 9 bases aligning to TRBD2. The CDR3 protein sequence reads: CTWSSSGRLGTDTQYF. The nucleotide sequence is TGTACCTGGAGTTCCAGCGGGAGGCTTGGCACAGATACGCAGTATTTT.